The 23 T cell receptor beta chains presented below share a single source sample, sequenced in a study of cytomegalovirus exposure and HLA in healthy donors. Primers for the PCR totalled 60 Vbeta and 13 Jbeta. Profiling relied on immunoSEQ multiplex PCR, and the TCRdb table lists in-frame clones only, not all of them. This repertoire shows 130,000 or so clones, 77% found once; its top ten account for more than 4%. The sequenced sample consisted of PBMCs. These receptors originate from a male donor in good health and CMV-seropositive.

This clone showed up just once. The chain joins TRBV6-5 to TRBJ1-6; D is possibly TRBD1 (6 bases). The CDR3 has 14 residues. Germline V lookup: CDR1 MNHEY, CDR2 SVGAGI. Trimming took 4 bases from V and 7 from J, leaving 11 bases between them. For the CDR3, the DNA is TGTGCCAGCAGTTCCGTGACAGGAAATTCACCCCTCCACTTT. Protein sequence: CASSSVTGNSPLHF.

The rearrangement links TRBV10-3 to TRBJ1-1; possibly TRBD1 for D (6 bases). The germline gives CDR1 ENHRY, CDR2 SYGVKD. Trimming cost V 5 bases and J 1 base, with 11 bases left between them. This CDR3 has 14 amino acids. The CDR3 loop is CAISQQGSNTEAFF. The CDR3 DNA follows: TGTGCCATCAGTCAACAGGGATCGAACACTGAAGCTTTCTTT.

This clone has a single count. The chain carries TRBV21-1 and TRBJ2-1; the D call of TRBD2 is as the table states it, not checked on the DNA. TRBV21-1 is classified as a pseudogene. The length of the CDR3 is 16 residues. Here the CDR3 DNA reads TGTGCCAGCAGCCCACGCGGTAGCGGGGTATACAATGAGCAGTTCTTC. Translation: CASSPRGSGVYNEQFF.

This clone has just a few counts. The chain recombines TRBV10-3 with TRBJ2-1; 9 bases align to TRBD2. V dropped 3 bases and J dropped 0; count of bases not matched to a gene: 0. Germline CDR1 ENHRY, CDR2 SYGVKD. The CDR3 spans 15 residues. In DNA form, the CDR3 reads TGTGCCATCAGTGAACTAGCGGGCTCCTACAATGAGCAGTTCTTC. It yields the protein CAISELAGSYNEQFF.

This clone was found once. The gene calls are TRBV5-5 and TRBJ2-1; 11 positions agree with TRBD2. The trim removed 0 bases at V and 8 bases at J, leaving 7 bases unmatched. Per the germline V gene, CDR1 is SGHKS and CDR2 is YYEKEE (reference sequence). The CDR3 runs to 16 residues. The CDR3: CASSLEISGRVYEQFF. As DNA, the CDR3 is TGTGCCAGCAGCTTGGAAATTAGCGGGAGGGTATATGAGCAGTTCTTC. The full variable domain, in which reference TRBV5-5 and TRBJ2-1 provide the parts outside the CDR3, is DAGVTQSPTHLIKTRGQQVTLRCSPISGHKSVSWYQQVLGQGPQFIFQYYEKEERGRGNFPDRFSARQFPNYSSELNVNALLLGDSALYLCASSLEISGRVYEQFFGPGTRLTVL.

The chain carries TRBV11-2 and TRBJ1-2; D is uncertain. Trimming cost V 0 bases and J 4 bases, with 6 bases left between them. The CDR3 contains 13 residues. Germline loops: CDR1 SGHAT, CDR2 FQNNGV. CDR3 sequence: CASSLDPVYGYTF. In DNA form, the CDR3 reads TGTGCCAGCAGCTTAGATCCGGTCTATGGCTACACCTTC. Drawing the rest from reference TRBV11-2 and TRBJ1-2, the complete variable domain is EAGVAQSPRYKIIEKRQSVAFWCNPISGHATLYWYQQILGQGPKLLIQFQNNGVVDDSQLPKDRFSAERLKGVDSTLKIQPAKLEDSAVYLCASSLDPVYGYTFGSGTRLTVV.

Only a few counts were recorded for this clone. The DNA of the CDR3 is TGTGCCAGCAGCGTAGATGGGACAGGGTGGTCATCAAGTGAGCAGTTCTTC. Its translation is CASSVDGTGWSSSEQFF. The chain has TRBV9 and TRBJ2-1, with TRBD1 matching 9 bases. V was clipped by 0 bases and J by 9 bases; unmatched bases: 13. Germline-derived CDR1 and CDR2 are SGDLS and YYNGEE. The CDR3 runs 17 residues. Full variable domain (remainder filled in from reference TRBV9 and TRBJ2-1): DSGVTQTPKHLITATGQRVTLRCSPRSGDLSVYWYQQSLDQGLQFLIQYYNGEERAKGNILERFSAQQFPDLHSELNLSSLELGDSALYFCASSVDGTGWSSSEQFFGPGTRLTVL.

This clone was counted only a few times. This chain joins TRBV7-3 and TRBJ2-2; 8 bases are a match to TRBD1. The CDR3 runs 18 residues. The J segment lost 4 bases and the V segment lost 3 bases, leaving 13 bases of the junction unmatched. From germline, CDR1 is SGHTA and CDR2 FQGTGA. The CDR3 DNA sequence: TGTGCCAGCAGCTTTTCAGGGGGCAGGTGGTTGGGCACCGGGGAGCTGTTTTTT. Translation gives CASSFSGGRWLGTGELFF.

The genes are TRBV28 and TRBJ1-2; D is uncertain. Germline CDR1 MDHEN, CDR2 SYDVKM. The CDR3 extends over 12 amino acids. Trimming stripped 7 bases from V and 2 bases from J, with 8 bases between. CDR3 amino acids: CASKRGNYGYTF. CDR3 nucleotide sequence: TGTGCCAGCAAGCGGGGAAACTATGGCTACACCTTC.

The chain links TRBV28 to TRBJ1-2; TRBD1 aligns across 10 bases. This CDR3 comprises 15 residues. The V and J ends lost 2 bases and 7 bases, in that order; junction bases with no gene match: 7. Germline V gene sequence: CDR1 MDHEN, CDR2 SYDVKM. The chain's CDR3 is CASSLPTGGGGGYTF. In nucleotides, the CDR3 is TGTGCCAGCAGTTTACCGACAGGGGGCGGAGGTGGCTACACCTTC.

The CDR3, as DNA: TGCGCCAGCAGCTTGGCCAGGGCGGCACAAGAGACCCAGTACTTC. Translated: CASSLARAAQETQYF. The rearrangement links TRBV5-1 to TRBJ2-5; tentative D call: TRBD1 (5 bases). With 0 bases removed from V and 2 bases from J, the gap between germline ends came to 11 bases. Germline CDR1 is SGHRS and CDR2 is YFSETQ. The CDR3 is 15 amino acids.

The V gene is TRBV18, the J gene TRBJ1-2, with D tentatively TRBD1 (5 bases). Germline-derived CDR1 and CDR2 are KGHSH and LQKENI. The V end lost 4 bases, the J end lost 3 bases, and 6 bases lay between the germline ends. CDR3 length equals 12 residues. CDR3 nucleotide sequence: TGTGCCAGCTCACTCAGGGACTATGGCTACACCTTC. Protein product: CASSLRDYGYTF.

The rearrangement joins TRBV19 to TRBJ1-4; 10 nucleotides agree with TRBD1. With V trimmed by 4 bases and J by 7 bases, 6 bases remained unmatched. Germline V gene sequence: CDR1 LNHDA, CDR2 SQIVND (reference sequence). The CDR3 loop spans 15 amino acids. CDR3 nucleotide sequence: TGTGCCAGTAGTACCGACAGGGGGCCGACTGAAAAACTGTTTTTT. Its protein is CASSTDRGPTEKLFF.

The rearrangement joins TRBV11-1 to TRBJ1-2, with no clear D. CDR3 length: 14 residues. Trimming pared 1 base from V and 4 bases from J, leaving 10 bases between. The germline CDR1 and CDR2 sequences are SGHAT and FQDESV (reference sequence). In DNA form, the CDR3 reads TGTGCCAGCAGCTTAGGAGGGAACCTCTATGGCTACACCTTC. Protein sequence: CASSLGGNLYGYTF.

V gene TRBV27 combines with J gene TRBJ2-5, with D possibly TRBD1 on 6 matching bases. The DNA end favors TRBJ2-7, so the J call may be wrong. Looked up from germline, CDR1 is MNHEY and CDR2 is SMNVEV (reference sequence). This CDR3 contains 14 residues. CDR3 in amino acids: CASSDRDNSYEQYF. In DNA form, the CDR3 reads TGTGCCAGCAGCGACCGGGACAACTCCTACGAGCAGTACTTC.

The CDR3 protein is CASSPDRVRVSNQPQHF. For the CDR3, the DNA is TGTGCCAGCTCACCGGACAGGGTTCGTGTTAGCAATCAGCCCCAGCATTTT. The chain combines TRBV18 with TRBJ1-5; 8 bases match TRBD1. The CDR3 totals 17 residues. CDR1 and CDR2 (germline): KGHSH, LQKENI. V was clipped by 3 bases and J by 0 bases; unmatched bases: 7. The full variable domain, in which reference TRBV18 and TRBJ1-5 provide the parts outside the CDR3, is NAGVMQNPRHLVRRRGQEARLRCSPMKGHSHVYWYRQLPEEGLKFMVYLQKENIIDESGMPKERFSAEFPKEGPSILRIQQVVRGDSAAYFCASSPDRVRVSNQPQHFGDGTRLSIL.

This chain links TRBV2 with TRBJ2-3, with no clear D. The CDR3 runs 11 residues. Germline assignment: CDR1 SNHLY and CDR2 FYNNEI. The V and J ends lost 6 bases and 2 bases respectively, with 3 bases between them. In DNA form, the CDR3 reads TGTGCCAGCAGAGCCACAGATACGCAGTATTTT. This gives the protein CASRATDTQYF.

This clone appeared a single time. V and J are TRBV7-8 and TRBJ1-2, with TRBD1 identical over 7 bases. With V trimmed by 5 bases and J by 7 bases, 10 bases remained unmatched. The CDR3 has 14 amino acids. Germline-derived CDR1 and CDR2 are SGHVS and FQNEAQ. CDR3 residues: CASSPGTALPGYTF. CDR3 DNA: TGTGCCAGCAGCCCCGGGACAGCCCTTCCTGGCTACACCTTC.

The chain couples TRBV9 to TRBJ1-2, with D possibly being TRBD1 (5 bases). Germline loops: CDR1 SGDLS, CDR2 YYNGEE. V dropped 0 bases and J dropped 3 bases, with 12 bases sitting between them. The CDR3 is 15 residues long. Here the CDR3 reads CASSVVPEGYYGYTF. The CDR3, as DNA: TGTGCCAGCAGCGTAGTCCCGGAGGGGTACTATGGCTACACCTTC.

This clone was detected once. The rearrangement links TRBV11-2 to TRBJ2-7; D remains unclear. This CDR3 is 14 amino acids long. V lost 0 bases and J lost 0, with 6 bases in between. CDR1 and CDR2 (germline): SGHAT, FQNNGV. DNA of the CDR3: TGTGCCAGCAGCTTAGAAGAGAACTCCTACGAGCAGTACTTC. Its protein is CASSLEENSYEQYF.

The rearrangement uses TRBV6-5 and TRBJ1-2; D not resolved. V shed 6 bases and J shed 7 bases, with 15 bases lying between them. The CDR3 extends over 13 amino acids. Germline V CDR1 and CDR2: MNHEY, SVGAGI. The CDR3 spells CASRHDIGLGYTF. CDR3 in DNA: TGTGCCAGCAGGCACGACATCGGCCTTGGCTACACCTTC.

V usage is TRBV10-3 and J usage is TRBJ2-2; tentatively, D is TRBD2 (6 bases). CDR1 is ENHRY and CDR2 is SYGVKD in the germline V gene. Deletions cut 3 bases from V and 6 bases from J, with 8 bases between. There are 13 residues in the CDR3. For the CDR3, the DNA is TGTGCCATCAGTGACAGGGAGGCCGGGGAGCTGTTTTTT. Its translation: CAISDREAGELFF.

The V call is TRBV19, the J call TRBJ1-5, with 7 bases aligning to TRBD1. With 7 bases clipped from V and 6 bases from J, the junction kept 9 bases outside the gene matches. The CDR3 spans 14 residues. Germline CDR1 and CDR2: LNHDA and SQIVND (reference sequence). The CDR3 nucleotides are TGTGCCAGTAACCCCGCAGGGGGACGTCAGCCCCAGCATTTT. As protein: CASNPAGGRQPQHF.